These 4 T cell receptor beta chains originate from one sample sequenced in a study of CD8 T cells in Susac syndrome. Random hexamers primed reverse transcription of about 0.45 to 1 ug RNA. MiXCR was run by TCRdb on the immunoSEQ multiplex PCR reads, yielding one entry per CDR3 protein. The data contain 140,000 to 150,000 distinct CDR3 sequences, 90% to 97% of them singletons. The sample consisted of CD4+ T cells from PBMCs. The receptors shown here come from a human donor with Susac syndrome.

V is TRBV2 and J is TRBJ2-7; a possible D gene is TRBD1 (5 bases). V lost 7 bases to trimming and J lost 2 bases, with 12 bases between them. The germline V gene encodes CDR1 SNHLY and CDR2 FYNNEI. The CDR3 consists of 13 residues. The CDR3 region has the DNA TGTGCCAGCACCGTGGGGCGAACCTACGAGCAGTACTTC. This codes for CASTVGRTYEQYF.

This clonotype was seen just once. The J gene is TRBJ2-7, the V gene TRBV5-8; the match to TRBD1 covers 8 bases. This CDR3 comprises 15 residues. CDR1 and CDR2 from the germline V gene are SGHTS and YDEGEE. Trimming at V came to 4 bases and at J to 2 bases, leaving 8 bases not matched to a gene. The CDR3 loop is CASSPTGVGPYEQYF. The CDR3 DNA follows: TGTGCCAGCAGCCCGACAGGGGTAGGCCCCTACGAGCAGTACTTC.

V is TRBV6-6 and J is TRBJ1-2, with 7 bases identical to TRBD1. The CDR3 consists of 15 residues. Germline lookup yields CDR1 MNHNY and CDR2 SVGAGI (reference sequence). Trimming at V came to 0 bases and at J to 2 bases, leaving 3 bases not matched to a gene. CDR3 protein: CASSYSDRPNYGYTF. The CDR3 coding sequence is TGTGCCAGCAGTTACTCGGACAGGCCAAACTATGGCTACACCTTC.

This chain joins TRBV5-1 and TRBJ2-3; 7 bases match TRBD1. The CDR3 loop spans 14 amino acids. Germline CDR1 reads SGHRS; CDR2 reads YFSETQ. The J segment lost 3 bases and the V segment lost 4 bases, leaving 5 bases of the junction unmatched. CDR3 sequence (DNA): TGCGCCAGCAGCCGGGACAGACCTACAGATACGCAGTATTTT. Residues: CASSRDRPTDTQYF.